This T cell receptor beta chain was documented in a study of Ad26.COV2.S vaccination and SARS-CoV-2 variants. The CDR3 is 13 amino acids. Trimming shortened V by 7 bases and J by 0 bases, and 8 bases separated the two germline ends. Treatment described: around 19 received Ad26.COV2.S at low or high dose, single or two shots; about 5 received placebo; per-sample allocation not given. Sampling took place 63 days after the first vaccine or placebo injection. Clones were sequenced by immunoSEQ multiplex PCR, and TCRdb holds only the in-frame ones, with some missing. Counted here are approximately 480,000 clones, around nine tenths occurring once; the ten biggest clones make up roughly 12%.

The TCR originated in a person between 18 and 65 years old who received the Ad26.COV2.S COVID-19 vaccine or a placebo. The chain has TRBV12-3 or TRBV12-4 and TRBJ2-3; D may be TRBD1 (6 bases). The sequencing here drew on peripheral blood, taken in a trial of Ad26.COV2.S vaccine versus placebo. CDR3 region: CASNRASTDTQYF. The CDR3 nucleotides are TGTGCCAGCAACAGGGCTAGCACAGATACGCAGTATTTT.